These 27 T cell receptor beta chains originate from one sample sequenced in a study of T-cell memory formation after mild COVID-19. Each CDR3 protein is one row after TCRdb ran MiXCR on the 5' RACE reads. The sample includes some 130,000 distinct CDR3 sequences, roughly 6.2% of them seen just once. Sequencing was done on a sample of PBMCs or a T cell subset sorted from them (not recorded which). The receptors come from an adult woman who had mild COVID-19 (a few samples of this study predate the infection). Cell type and time point are not known.

This clonotype was seen repeatedly, ten times or more. The gene calls are TRBV29-1 and TRBJ2-3; the match to TRBD2 covers 9 bases. Germline V gene lookup returns CDR1 SQVTM and CDR2 ANQGSEA. The CDR3 covers 15 residues. The ends lost 8 bases at V and 0 bases at J; junction bases unmatched: 9. The CDR3 loop reads CSSSLAGKSTDTQYF. For the CDR3, the DNA is TGCAGCAGCAGCCTAGCGGGGAAAAGCACAGATACGCAGTATTTT.

The chain joins TRBV9 to TRBJ1-1; D is ambiguous. The V gene lost 0 bases and the J gene lost 4 bases, with 13 bases spanning the gap. The CDR3 loop spans 15 amino acids. Per the germline V gene, CDR1 is SGDLS and CDR2 is YYNGEE. In DNA form, the CDR3 reads TGTGCCAGCAGCGTAGATAACTTACCGAGCACTGAAGCTTTCTTT. It translates to CASSVDNLPSTEAFF.

This clonotype was seen a few times. The chain carries TRBV5-4 and TRBJ2-7; tentatively, D is TRBD2 (5 bases). CDR3 length: 15 residues. Germline values: CDR1 SGHNT, CDR2 YYREEE (reference sequence). The V end lost 1 base, the J end lost 2 bases, and 13 bases lay between the germline ends. CDR3: CASSLIGGSPYEQYF. CDR3 nucleotides: TGTGCCAGCAGCTTGATTGGAGGCAGCCCCTACGAGCAGTACTTC. Full variable domain (missing parts from reference TRBV5-4 and TRBJ2-7): ETGVTQSPTHLIKTRGQQVTLRCSSQSGHNTVSWYQQALGQGPQFIFQYYREEENGRGNFPPRFSGLQFPNYSSELNVNALELDDSALYLCASSLIGGSPYEQYFGPGTRLTVT.

At least ten counts were recorded for this clonotype. The V and J genes are TRBV12-3 or TRBV12-4 and TRBJ2-1; 12 positions agree with TRBD2. The trim removed 4 bases at V and 7 bases at J, leaving 5 bases unmatched. The CDR3 consists of 15 residues. This CDR3 reads CASSWTSGALNEQFF. In nucleotides, the CDR3 is TGTGCCAGCAGTTGGACTAGCGGGGCCTTAAATGAGCAGTTCTTC.

The V call is TRBV4-3, the J call TRBJ1-5; no definite D call. Germline V gene sequence: CDR1 LGHNA, CDR2 YSLEER. The CDR3 covers 14 residues. Between the trimmed V and J ends, which lost 3 bases and 4 bases, there was a span of 10 bases. The CDR3: CASSHFIGNQPQHF. DNA for the CDR3: TGCGCCAGCAGCCACTTCATCGGGAATCAGCCCCAGCATTTT.

Many counts were recorded for this clonotype. This chain connects TRBV29-1 to TRBJ2-7; tentatively, D is TRBD1 (6 bases). Looked up from germline, CDR1 is SQVTM and CDR2 is ANQGSEA. This CDR3 has 16 amino acids. The V end was cut by 4 bases, the J end by 1 base, with 20 bases between. CDR3 protein: CSVVRVTGSVSYEQYF. CDR3 sequence (DNA): TGCAGCGTTGTCCGTGTTACAGGGTCTGTTTCCTACGAGCAGTACTTC.

The sample holds a few counts of this clonotype. The V and J genes are TRBV7-3 and TRBJ2-7; unclear D gene. Trimming took off 0 bases at V and 2 bases at J, with 8 bases between the two ends. The CDR3 is 14 residues long. Germline V gene sequence: CDR1 SGHTA, CDR2 FQGTGA. CDR3 sequence: CASSLTGCPYEQYF. The CDR3 DNA sequence: TGTGCCAGCAGCTTAACAGGGTGTCCCTACGAGCAGTACTTC.

A few counts support this clonotype. The chain has TRBV18 and TRBJ2-7, with unresolved D. From germline, CDR1 is KGHSH and CDR2 LQKENI. V was shortened by 6 bases and J by 7 bases, with 16 bases between the two germline ends. The CDR3 extends over 13 amino acids. The CDR3 coding sequence is TGTGCCAGCTCCCTTAATCTCGGCGAGGAGCAGTACTTC. It codes for CASSLNLGEEQYF.

This clonotype was picked up a small number of times. The chain employs TRBV5-8 and TRBJ2-7; tentatively, D is TRBD2 (5 bases). The CDR3 covers 11 residues. CDR1 SGHTS and CDR2 YDEGEE come from the germline V gene. V was pared by 9 bases and J by 6 bases, with 13 bases between. The CDR3 bases are TGTGCCATCCGGGGAGCGGTCGAGCAGTACTTC. It translates to CAIRGAVEQYF. Full variable domain (missing parts from reference TRBV5-8 and TRBJ2-7): EAGVTQSPTHLIKTRGQQATLRCSPISGHTSVYWYQQALGLGLQFLLWYDEGEERNRGNFPPRFSGRQFPNYSSELNVNALELEDSALYLCAIRGAVEQYFGPGTRLTVT.

The sample holds a few counts of this clonotype. This chain links TRBV9 with TRBJ2-1; 8 bases are a match to TRBD1. In germline, CDR1 is SGDLS, CDR2 YYNGEE. V shed 4 bases, J shed 8 bases, and the junction held 11 bases outside the gene matches. The CDR3 spans 15 residues. In nucleotides, the CDR3 is TGTGCCAGCAGCTCGAGGGGGACAGGTCACGATGAGCAGTTCTTC. It is translated as CASSSRGTGHDEQFF.

The sample holds many counts of this clonotype. CDR3 sequence: CASSLFGGEPTSRNNEQFF. The CDR3 nucleotides are TGTGCCAGCAGCTTATTCGGCGGGGAACCGACTAGCCGGAACAATGAGCAGTTCTTC. This chain uses TRBV7-2 with TRBJ2-1, with TRBD2 matching over 7 bases. There are 19 residues in the CDR3. J lost 5 bases, V lost 2 bases, and 18 bases had no gene match. Germline values: CDR1 SGHTA, CDR2 FQGNSA.

The chain links TRBV3-1 to TRBJ2-4; 7 nucleotides line up with TRBD2. CDR3 length: 17 amino acids. Unmatched junction bases numbered 10, after V lost 5 bases and J lost 0 bases. CDR1 and CDR2 from the germline V gene are LGHDT and YNNKEL (reference sequence). CDR3 nucleotide sequence: TGTGCCAGCAGCGCCCGACTAGGGGAGGGAGCCAAAAACATTCAGTACTTC. This codes for CASSARLGEGAKNIQYF. The full variable domain, in which reference TRBV3-1 and TRBJ2-4 provide the parts outside the CDR3, is DTAVSQTPKYLVTQMGNDKSIKCEQNLGHDTMYWYKQDSKKFLKIMFSYNNKELIINETVPNRFSPKSPDKAHLNLHINSLELGDSAVYFCASSARLGEGAKNIQYFGAGTRLSVL.

The chain couples TRBV18 to TRBJ1-1; no reliable D call. V lost 3 bases to trimming and J lost 2 bases, with 13 bases between them. The CDR3 extends over 15 amino acids. CDR1 and CDR2 from the germline V gene are KGHSH and LQKENI. The CDR3 sequence: CASSPLDSSNTEAFF. CDR3 sequence (DNA): TGTGCCAGCTCACCTCTGGATAGCTCTAACACTGAAGCTTTCTTT.

The sample holds a few counts of this clonotype. V gene TRBV6-5 combines with J gene TRBJ2-7, with TRBD2 as a possible D gene (6 bases). Germline V lookup: CDR1 MNHEY, CDR2 SVGAGI. The length of the CDR3 is 15 residues. Trimming took 2 bases from V and 0 from J, leaving 11 bases between them. The chain's CDR3 is CASSYRDGSSYEQYF. CDR3 bases: TGTGCCAGCAGTTACAGGGACGGGAGCTCCTACGAGCAGTACTTC.

This clonotype was seen repeatedly, ten times or more. The chain joins TRBV11-3 to TRBJ2-7, with D possibly matching TRBD2 (5 bases). The CDR3 sequence is 14 residues long. Germline CDR1 reads SGHNT; CDR2 reads YENEEA. V was cut by 0 bases and J by 4 bases, with 10 bases left in between. This chain's CDR3 is CASSLEVQRYEQYF. DNA for the CDR3: TGTGCCAGCAGCTTAGAGGTCCAGCGGTACGAGCAGTACTTC.

At least ten counts were recorded for this clonotype. This chain links TRBV12-3 or TRBV12-4 with TRBJ2-3, with unresolved D. Trimming took off 4 bases at V and 4 bases at J, with 12 bases between the two ends. There are 14 residues in the CDR3. The CDR3 loop is CASSSTSRADTQYF. CDR3 nucleotides: TGTGCCAGCAGTTCGACCTCTAGGGCAGATACGCAGTATTTT.

This clonotype was seen repeatedly, ten times or more. The chain combines TRBV10-3 with TRBJ1-1; D might be TRBD1 (5 bases). V was pared by 6 bases and J by 2 bases, with 16 bases between. CDR3 size: 15 residues. Germline V gives CDR1 ENHRY, CDR2 SYGVKD. In DNA, the CDR3 is TGTGCCATCAGCACCCCGGGGCGCCGAAACACTGAAGCTTTCTTT. Protein product: CAISTPGRRNTEAFF.

This clonotype was picked up many times. This sequence joins TRBV5-1 and TRBJ2-7, with TRBD2 matching 7 bases. Germline V gene sequence: CDR1 SGHRS, CDR2 YFSETQ. CDR3 length: 17 amino acids. Trimming at V came to 4 bases and at J to 3 bases, leaving 16 bases not matched to a gene. The CDR3 region is CASSVPRDSGFFYEQYF. The CDR3, as DNA: TGCGCCAGCAGCGTCCCCAGGGATAGCGGGTTTTTCTACGAGCAGTACTTC.

This chain links TRBV6-1 with TRBJ2-3; no firm D call. This CDR3 is built from 12 residues. Germline V lookup: CDR1 MNHNS, CDR2 SASEGT. V was pared by 2 bases and J by 9 bases, with 9 bases between. The CDR3 loop is CASSERSGTQYF. In nucleotides, the CDR3 is TGTGCCAGCAGTGAAAGGTCAGGCACGCAGTATTTT.

The CDR3 protein is CSAHHPTGGGSCTF. In DNA form, the CDR3 reads TGCAGTGCTCACCACCCTACAGGAGGCGGATCTTGTACCTTC. The chain links TRBV20-1 to TRBJ1-2, with D perhaps TRBD1 (5 bases). The V gene lost 5 bases and the J gene lost 14 bases, with 27 bases spanning the gap. Per germline, CDR1 DFQATT and CDR2 SNEGSKA (reference sequence). The CDR3 covers 14 residues.

The gene calls are TRBV7-9 and TRBJ1-4; D gene ambiguous. V gave up 0 bases and J gave up 5 bases, with 10 bases separating them. Germline CDR1 SEHNR, CDR2 FQNEAQ (reference sequence). This CDR3 is built from 15 residues. CDR3 DNA sequence: TGTGCCAGCAGCTTAGCGAGCGTTTCGAATGAAAAACTGTTTTTT. Translation: CASSLASVSNEKLFF.

This clonotype was recorded a few times. J is TRBJ1-1 and V is TRBV6-1, with 7 bases identical to TRBD1. Trimming cost V 10 bases and J 0 bases; bases outside gene matches: 5. The CDR3 extends over 13 amino acids. Germline CDR1 MNHNS, CDR2 SASEGT. CDR3 region: CATRQGVNTEAFF. In nucleotides, the CDR3 is TGTGCCACCAGACAGGGTGTGAACACTGAAGCTTTCTTT.

This clonotype has a handful of counts. This chain links TRBV7-2 with TRBJ2-3; 7 bases are shared with TRBD1. This CDR3 contains 15 residues. Per germline, CDR1 SGHTA and CDR2 FQGNSA. Germline trimming cut 0 bases from V and 6 bases from J; bases unmatched to any gene: 6. This CDR3 is CASSLAGGDWDTQYF. CDR3 nucleotide sequence: TGTGCCAGCAGCTTAGCAGGGGGCGATTGGGATACGCAGTATTTT.

The chain uses TRBV5-1 and TRBJ2-7, with 7 bases that match TRBD2. The trim removed 4 bases at V and 0 bases at J, leaving 13 bases unmatched. The length of the CDR3 is 17 residues. CDR1 and CDR2 (germline): SGHRS, YFSETQ. The CDR3 DNA is TGCGCCAGCAGCGAGGCGGCTTCTAGCGGAAGCTCCTACGAGCAGTACTTC. It is translated as CASSEAASSGSSYEQYF.

This clonotype was picked up a small number of times. This chain links TRBV29-1 with TRBJ1-2; TRBD1 might be the D (5 bases). The germline V gene has CDR1 SQVTM and CDR2 ANQGSEA. This CDR3 spans 12 amino acids. The V end lost 4 bases, the J end lost 6 bases, and 12 bases lay between the germline ends. CDR3 sequence reads: CSVGARVNGYTF. The CDR3 coding sequence is TGCAGCGTTGGGGCCAGGGTTAATGGCTACACCTTC. The full variable domain, rest sourced from reference TRBV29-1 and TRBJ1-2, is SAVISQKPSRDICQRGTSLTIQCQVDSQVTMMFWYRQQPGQSLTLIATANQGSEATYESGFVIDKFPISRPNLTFSTLTVSNMSPEDSSIYLCSVGARVNGYTFGSGTRLTVV.

This clonotype was counted between two and nine times. This sequence joins TRBV7-2 and TRBJ2-1; D could derive from TRBD1 or TRBD2 (5 bases each). Germline V lookup: CDR1 SGHTA, CDR2 FQGNSA. Trimming removed 3 bases at V and 12 bases at J, with 12 bases between. This CDR3 is 12 amino acids long. The DNA of the CDR3 is TGTGCCAGCAGCTTTTCTCGGGACGCGCAGTTCTTC. Translated: CASSFSRDAQFF.

Only a few counts were recorded for this clonotype. The chain links TRBV6-2 or TRBV6-3 to TRBJ2-1, with a tentative D call TRBD2 (5 bases). CDR1 MNHEY and CDR2 SVGEGT come from the germline V gene. The CDR3 spans 14 residues. The germline V and J ends were trimmed by 3 bases and 4 bases, with 10 bases remaining between them. The CDR3 reads CASSYRESYNEQFF. CDR3 nucleotide sequence: TGTGCCAGCAGTTATCGGGAAAGTTACAATGAGCAGTTCTTC.